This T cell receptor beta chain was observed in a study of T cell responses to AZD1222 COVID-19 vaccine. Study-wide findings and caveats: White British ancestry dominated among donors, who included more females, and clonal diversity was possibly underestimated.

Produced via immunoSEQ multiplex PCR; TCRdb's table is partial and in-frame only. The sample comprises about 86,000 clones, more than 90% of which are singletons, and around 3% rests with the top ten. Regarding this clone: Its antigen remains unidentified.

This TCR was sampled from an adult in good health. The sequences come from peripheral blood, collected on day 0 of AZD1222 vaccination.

The DNA for the CDR3 is TGTGCCAGCAGCTTATCAGGGACTAGCGGGAACCAACGCCAAGAGACCCAGTACTTC. It encodes CASSLSGTSGNQRQETQYF. This rearrangement joins TRBV6-6 to TRBJ2-5; 13 bases agree with TRBD2. From germline, CDR1 is MNHNY and CDR2 SVGAGI (reference sequence). V was clipped by 6 bases and J by 1 base; unmatched bases: 14. CDR3 length: 19 residues.